This TCR beta chain was identified in a study of PD-L1 blockade in urothelial cancer. About the study: Blood analysis occurred 3 weeks (second dose) and 6 weeks after treatment start.

Time point in this sample: peripheral blood 6 weeks after treatment start. In this sample, this clone turned up a few times. Its specificity is unknown. Germline CDR1 SGDLS, CDR2 YYNGEE. The CDR3 spans 13 residues. Trimming cost V 0 bases and J 7 bases, with 11 bases left between them. Findings and limits, study-wide: Expansion of tumor-associated blood clones at 3 weeks was greater in durable-benefit patients. Prediction of better survival came from below-median pretreatment blood TCR clonality.

Every PCR was spiked with synthetic TCR analog templates. Sequencing used immunoSEQ multiplex PCR; TCRdb keeps in-frame clones, though not all of them. The data hold 72,000 or so clones, with about nine tenths observed a single time. This material consisted of PBMCs, taken around atezolizumab (anti-PD-L1) treatment. This clonotype was obtained from a man aged 55-75 years with urothelial cancer. V and J are TRBV9 and TRBJ2-7; tentatively, D is TRBD1 (5 bases). The CDR3 nucleotides read TGTGCCAGCAGCGTAGTGACCCAGGGAGAGCAGTACTTC. This encodes CASSVVTQGEQYF. The whole variable domain, filled in from reference TRBV9 and TRBJ2-7, reads DSGVTQTPKHLITATGQRVTLRCSPRSGDLSVYWYQQSLDQGLQFLIQYYNGEERAKGNILERFSAQQFPDLHSELNLSSLELGDSALYFCASSVVTQGEQYFGPGTRLTVT.